In its sample, the clone carrying this TCR beta chain was seen many times. No antigen is known for it. The data originate from a study of HIV-infected children after antiretroviral therapy interruption. Study in general: In continuous treatment, analyzed samples were from weeks 0, 48 and 150.

Noted treatment: PENTA 11 planned treatment interruption arm or continuous ART arm. At least 24 weeks of at least three-drug ART, in children 2 to 15 years. Whole-study findings and limits: The CD45RA+ naive sort may contain some EMRA or stem memory cells.

RNA-based 3' RACE libraries used unique molecular identifiers. TCRdb redid the calling of the 3' RACE reads with MiXCR, one entry per CDR3 protein. In the table there are 15,000 to 17,000 distinct CDR3 sequences, roughly 3.4% of which are singletons. V lost 8 bases and J lost 10, with 24 bases in between. The length of the CDR3 is 14 residues. The germline V gene encodes CDR1 PRHDT and CDR2 FYEKMQ (reference sequence). Sequences were derived from CD45RA+ CD4+ T cells from PBMCs, sampled from a donor given antiretroviral therapy, either interrupted or continuous. Specified subset: naive CD4+ CD45RA+ CD45RO- T cells. This sequence was found in a child aged 2-17 years with HIV. The V and J genes are TRBV13 and TRBJ2-7, with a weak D call TRBD2 (7 bases). The CDR3 DNA reads TGTGCCAGCTCTGGGACTGGGGGGGCGCTTGAACAGTACTTC. It is translated as CASSGTGGALEQYF.